The rows below give T cell receptor beta chains drawn from one sample of a study of beta chain features in type 1 diabetes. TCRdb's table, derived via immunoSEQ multiplex PCR, lists solely in-frame clones and lacks some. The sample includes about 700,000 clones, around 15% seen only once; the top ten take approximately 0.022%. Sequencing was done on a sample of naive CD4+ T cells from blood. These TCRs come from a man younger than 35 with type 1 diabetes. The CDR3 runs from the conserved cysteine through the conserved F or W. The D gene is left open where the match is weak. The size of a clone is reported for some rows only, either as once, few or many, or as a class for expanded clones.

>TRBD1|TRBV4-2|TRBJ2-5|-
TGTGCCAGCAGCCAAGAGGGACAGGGGGCCGAGACCCAGTACTTC
CASSQEGQGAETQYF
>-|TRBV19|TRBJ1-1|few
TGTGCCAGTAGTGTATCTCACAACACTGAAGCTTTCTTT
CASSVSHNTEAFF
>-|TRBV27|TRBJ1-3|-
TGTGCCAGCAGTGCGCGAGACTCTGGAAACACCATATATTTT
CASSARDSGNTIYF
>-|TRBV9|TRBJ1-5|-
TGTGCCAGCAGCGTAGCCGCGGGGTGGGGTCGTAGATGGCAGCCCCAGCATTTT
CASSVAAGWGRRWQPQHF
>-|TRBV25-1|TRBJ1-2|-
TGTGCCAGCAGGGCGGCTAGGCAGGGTGACTATGGCTACACCTTC
CASRAARQGDYGYTF
>-|TRBV5-1|TRBJ1-2|-
TGCGCCAGCAGCTCCTGGACGGGGAACTATGGCTACACCTTC
CASSSWTGNYGYTF
>TRBD1|TRBV5-6|TRBJ2-7|-
TGTGCCAGCAGCATCGGGACAGGCTACGAGCAGTACTTC
CASSIGTGYEQYF
>-|TRBV6-5|TRBJ2-7|few
TGTGCCAGCAGTTACGGGGCACCCACTACCTACGAGCAGTACTTC
CASSYGAPTTYEQYF
>-|TRBV2|TRBJ1-2|-
TGTGCCAGCACCCGCGGTCAGGGTCCGAGTGGCTACACCTTC
CASTRGQGPSGYTF
>-|TRBV2|TRBJ2-1|few
TGTGCCAGCAGAGGACTATACAATGAGCAGTTCTTC
CASRGLYNEQFF
>TRBD1|TRBV27|TRBJ1-1|-
TGTGCCAGCAGTTTGAGGCAGGGGGTGACTGAAGCTTTCTTT
CASSLRQGVTEAFF
>TRBD1|TRBV30|TRBJ2-2|many
TGTGCCTGGAGGTCAGGGGGCAACACCGGGGAGCTGTTTTTT
CAWRSGGNTGELFF
>TRBD1|TRBV19|TRBJ1-3|few
TGTGCCAGTAGACAGGGGAGCTCTGGAAACACCATATATTTT
CASRQGSSGNTIYF
>-|TRBV30|TRBJ1-5|many
TGTGCCTGGAGTGTACGAGGGAATCAGCCCCAGCATTTT
CAWSVRGNQPQHF
>-|TRBV2|TRBJ1-4|few
TGTGCCAGCAGTGAAGAAGGCGGCAGGGGATTTGCAACTAATGAAAAACTGTTTTTT
CASSEEGGRGFATNEKLFF
>-|TRBV25-1|TRBJ2-2|-
TGTGCCAGCAGTGGAAGGGGTGTCGGGGAGCTGTTTTTT
CASSGRGVGELFF
>-|TRBV14|TRBJ1-2|few
TGTGCCAGCAGCCAAGGGAGGGAAGAGAACTATGGCTACACCTTC
CASSQGREENYGYTF
>-|TRBV7-8|TRBJ2-1|-
TGTGCCAGCAGCACCGACCACGCGGACAATGAGCAGTTCTTC
CASSTDHADNEQFF
>TRBD1|TRBV2|TRBJ1-2|few
TGTGCCAGTAGCCGCGGAGGGGGCGGGGATGGCTACACCTTC
CASSRGGGGDGYTF
>-|TRBV7-9|TRBJ1-1|few
TGTGCCAGCAGCTTGGGGCAGGCGAACACTGAAGCTTTCTTT
CASSLGQANTEAFF
>-|TRBV7-9|TRBJ2-1|few
TGTGCCAGCAGCTTAGGAGTCAATGAGCAGTTCTTC
CASSLGVNEQFF
>-|TRBV30|TRBJ2-2|few
TGTGCCTGGAGTTCGACCTTCACCGGGGAGCTGTTTTTT
CAWSSTFTGELFF
>-|TRBV4-1|TRBJ1-2|-
TGCGCCAGCAGCCCACGGGAGGCCTCGGGGTATGGCTACACCTTC
CASSPREASGYGYTF
>TRBD1|TRBV14|TRBJ2-2|-
TGTGCCAGCAGCCCGACAGGGGCGACCGGGGAGCTGTTTTTT
CASSPTGATGELFF
>-|TRBV9|TRBJ1-2|-
TGTGCCAGCAGCGGAGGTCCAAACAGGGCAGCGGCGGAGGGCTACACCTTC
CASSGGPNRAAAEGYTF
>-|TRBV7-9|TRBJ2-2|-
TGTGCCAGCAGCATTTGGGACACCCTGCGAAACACCGGGGAGCTGTTTTTT
CASSIWDTLRNTGELFF
>TRBD1|TRBV7-8|TRBJ1-1|-
TGTGCCAGCAGCCCCCAGACAGGGACGAGGACTGAAGCTTTCTTT
CASSPQTGTRTEAFF
>-|TRBV30|TRBJ2-2|-
TGTGCCTGGAGAGATAACACCGGGGAGCTGTTTTTT
CAWRDNTGELFF
>TRBD2|TRBV14|TRBJ2-3|few
TGTGCCAGCAGCCAAGTAGCGGGGGGCCGGGAGGATACGCAGTATTTT
CASSQVAGGREDTQYF
>-|TRBV27|TRBJ1-1|-
TGTGCCAGCAGTATGCGGGACATCAGTACTGAAGCTTTCTTT
CASSMRDISTEAFF
>-|TRBV10-3|TRBJ2-7|few
TGTGCCATCAGGCCAGTCGAGCAGGCCTACGAGCAGTACTTC
CAIRPVEQAYEQYF
>-|TRBV14|TRBJ1-2|-
TGTGCCAGCAGCCAAGATGTTCAGGGGTTAGGTGGCTACACCTTC
CASSQDVQGLGGYTF
>TRBD1|TRBV6-5|TRBJ1-3|few
TGTGCCAGCAGATATGGGACAGTTGGAAACACCATATATTTT
CASRYGTVGNTIYF
>-|TRBV5-1|TRBJ1-1|-
TGCGCCAGCAGCGCAGGGGTTAACACTGAAGCTTTCTTT
CASSAGVNTEAFF
>-|TRBV21-1|TRBJ2-2|-
TGTGCCAGCAGCAAACGGGACGGGAACACCGGGGAGCTGTTTTTT
CASSKRDGNTGELFF
>-|TRBV7-2|TRBJ1-2|-
TGTGCCAGCAGCTTAGATGCCTACTATGGCTACACCTTC
CASSLDAYYGYTF
>-|TRBV21-1|TRBJ2-7|-
TGTGCCAGCAAGGGGCACAGGGCGAATTTTATCTACGAGCAGTACTTC
CASKGHRANFIYEQYF
>TRBD1|TRBV11-2|TRBJ2-2|-
TGTGCCAGCAGCTTAGGAGGACAGGGGCCCGGGGAGCTGTTTTTT
CASSLGGQGPGELFF
>-|TRBV30|TRBJ1-2|-
TGTGCCTGGAGTGTACGCTCGGGTGGTGGCTACACCTTC
CAWSVRSGGGYTF
>-|TRBV11-2|TRBJ2-1|-
TGTGCCAGCGTGAGCTCCTACAATGAGCAGTTCTTC
CASVSSYNEQFF
>-|TRBV7-8|TRBJ1-4|few
TGTGCCAGCAGCTTCAGGAGTAGGGATGGGGAAAAACTGTTTTTT
CASSFRSRDGEKLFF